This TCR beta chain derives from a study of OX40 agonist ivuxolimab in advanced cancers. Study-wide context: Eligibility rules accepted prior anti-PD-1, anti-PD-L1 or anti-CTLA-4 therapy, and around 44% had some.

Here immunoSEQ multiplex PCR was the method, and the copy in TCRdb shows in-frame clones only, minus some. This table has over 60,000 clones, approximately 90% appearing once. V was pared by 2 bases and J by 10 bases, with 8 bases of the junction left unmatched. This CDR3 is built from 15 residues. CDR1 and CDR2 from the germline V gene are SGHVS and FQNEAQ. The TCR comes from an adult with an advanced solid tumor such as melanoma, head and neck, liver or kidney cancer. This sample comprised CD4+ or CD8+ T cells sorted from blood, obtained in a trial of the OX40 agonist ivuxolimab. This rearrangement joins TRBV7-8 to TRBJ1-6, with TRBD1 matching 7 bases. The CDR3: CASSLMTGFSSPLHF. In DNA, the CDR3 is TGTGCCAGCAGCTTAATGACAGGGTTTAGCTCACCCCTCCACTTT.